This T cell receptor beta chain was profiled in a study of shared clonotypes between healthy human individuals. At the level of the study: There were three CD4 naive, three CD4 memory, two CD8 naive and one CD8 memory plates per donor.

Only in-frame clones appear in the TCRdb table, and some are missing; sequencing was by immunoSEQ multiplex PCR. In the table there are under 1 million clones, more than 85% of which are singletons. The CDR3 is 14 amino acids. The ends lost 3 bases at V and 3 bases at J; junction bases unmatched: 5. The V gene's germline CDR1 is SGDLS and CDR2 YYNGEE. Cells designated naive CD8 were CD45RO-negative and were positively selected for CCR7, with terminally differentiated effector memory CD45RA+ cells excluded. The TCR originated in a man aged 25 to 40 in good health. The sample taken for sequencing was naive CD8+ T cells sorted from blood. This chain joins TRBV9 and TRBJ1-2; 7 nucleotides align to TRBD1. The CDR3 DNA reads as TGTGCCAGCAGCGGCCGGGACAGTTACTATGGCTACACCTTC. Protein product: CASSGRDSYYGYTF. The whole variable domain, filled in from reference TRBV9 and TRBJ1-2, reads DSGVTQTPKHLITATGQRVTLRCSPRSGDLSVYWYQQSLDQGLQFLIQYYNGEERAKGNILERFSAQQFPDLHSELNLSSLELGDSALYFCASSGRDSYYGYTFGSGTRLTVV.